This passage covers 8 T cell receptor beta chains from one sample sequenced in a study of blood T cell repertoires in COVID-19. Sequencing used immunoSEQ multiplex PCR; TCRdb keeps in-frame clones, though not all of them. The repertoire holds 40,000 to 45,000 clones, with roughly 90% as singletons. Sequenced: peripheral blood. These receptors were collected from a human donor in a cohort sampled during active COVID-19.

The rearrangement joins TRBV7-9 to TRBJ1-1, with D hard to call. V was trimmed by 4 bases and J by 5 bases, leaving 11 bases between them. CDR1 and CDR2 from the germline V gene are SEHNR and FQNEAQ (reference sequence). This CDR3 comprises 13 residues. CDR3 DNA: TGTGCCAGCAGCTCCCCGGGTCTAACTGAAGCTTTCTTT. Amino acids: CASSSPGLTEAFF.

The V gene is TRBV5-1, the J gene TRBJ2-5; TRBD2 matches 13 bases. Losses at the gene ends were 4 bases for V and 2 bases for J; bases not matched to a gene: 5. The CDR3 has 16 residues. CDR1 and CDR2 from the germline V gene are SGHRS and YFSETQ. This CDR3 is CASSGGTSGEQETQYF. The CDR3 region has the DNA TGCGCCAGCAGCGGGGGGACTAGCGGGGAGCAAGAGACCCAGTACTTC.

The chain employs TRBV6-6 and TRBJ2-5, with TRBD1 as a possible D gene (6 bases). Trimming took 6 bases from V and 0 from J, leaving 14 bases between them. The CDR3 contains 15 residues. Germline lookup yields CDR1 MNHNY and CDR2 SVGAGI (reference sequence). CDR3 coding DNA: TGTGCCAGCAGCGATGGACAGACCAACCAAGAGACCCAGTACTTC. Amino acid sequence: CASSDGQTNQETQYF.

The CDR3 coding sequence is TGTGCCAGCAGCCCCCGAGATGTCAATGAAAAACTGTTTTTT. It is translated as CASSPRDVNEKLFF. The V call is TRBV3-1 (or the pseudogene TRBV3-2), the J call TRBJ1-4, with D hard to call. The CDR3 is 14 residues long. The V and J ends lost 4 bases and 5 bases respectively, with 11 bases between them. CDR1 is LGHDT and CDR2 is YNNKEL in the germline V gene (reference sequence).

The rearrangement uses TRBV6-6 and TRBJ2-1; D perhaps matches TRBD2 (7 bases). CDR3 length: 13 amino acids. V was shortened by 10 bases and J by 8 bases, with 18 bases between the two germline ends. The germline V gene encodes CDR1 MNHNY and CDR2 SVGAGI (reference sequence). This CDR3 is CATKGGSGYEQFF. CDR3 DNA: TGTGCCACAAAGGGGGGGTCAGGTTATGAGCAGTTCTTC.

The V gene is TRBV5-6, the J gene TRBJ2-5; TRBD2 matches at 9 bases. With V trimmed by 4 bases and J by 5 bases, 12 bases remained unmatched. Germline lookup yields CDR1 SGHDT and CDR2 YYEEEE. The CDR3 is made up of 16 amino acids. The CDR3 protein is CASSTPAAGGRETQYF. The CDR3 DNA follows: TGTGCCAGCAGCACCCCGGCGGCGGGGGGGCGGGAGACCCAGTACTTC.

V and J are TRBV7-6 and TRBJ2-7, with 11 bases matching TRBD2. With 5 bases clipped from V and 0 bases from J, the junction kept 3 bases outside the gene matches. This CDR3 has 15 residues. CDR1 SGHVS and CDR2 FNYEAQ come from the germline V gene. The CDR3 coding sequence is TGTGCCAGCAGCCAAGGGACTAGCGGCTCCTACGAGCAGTACTTC. It yields the protein CASSQGTSGSYEQYF.

This clone occurred once. The rearrangement uses TRBV4-2 and TRBJ2-6; the match to TRBD1 covers 7 bases. The CDR3 length is 20 residues. Germline values: CDR1 LGHNA, CDR2 YNFKEQ. J was trimmed by 3 bases and V by 0 bases; bases with no gene match: 14. CDR3 DNA: TGTGCCAGCAGCCAAGATTTTACAGGGGTAGGGGGTGGTGGGGCCAACGTCCTGACTTTC. Translated: CASSQDFTGVGGGGANVLTF.